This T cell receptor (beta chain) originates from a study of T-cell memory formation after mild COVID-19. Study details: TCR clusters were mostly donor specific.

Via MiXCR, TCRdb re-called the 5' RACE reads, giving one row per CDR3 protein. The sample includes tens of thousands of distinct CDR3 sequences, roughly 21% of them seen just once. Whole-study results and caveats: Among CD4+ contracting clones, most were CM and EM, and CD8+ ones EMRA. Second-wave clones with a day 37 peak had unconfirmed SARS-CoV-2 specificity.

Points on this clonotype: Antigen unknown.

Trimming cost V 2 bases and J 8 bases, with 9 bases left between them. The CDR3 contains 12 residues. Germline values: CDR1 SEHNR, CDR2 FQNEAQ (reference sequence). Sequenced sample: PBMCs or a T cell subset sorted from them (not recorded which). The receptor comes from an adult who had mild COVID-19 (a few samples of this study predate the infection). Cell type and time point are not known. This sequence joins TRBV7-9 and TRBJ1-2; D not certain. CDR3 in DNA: TGTGCCAGCAGCTTATTTGAGGGCGGCTACACCTTC. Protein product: CASSLFEGGYTF.